The 18 T cell receptor beta chains in this list originate from one sample, sequenced in a study of T cell clones after liver transplantation. The table came from immunoSEQ multiplex PCR; TCRdb's copy has only in-frame clones and leaves some out. The sample carries over 100,000 clones, around four fifths recorded once. The sequencing here drew on CD4+ T cells from blood, taken before liver transplant. The source of these receptors is a human donor who received a liver transplant.

This sequence joins TRBV7-2 and TRBJ2-4; D not certain. The CDR3 spans 14 residues. The V gene lost 5 bases and the J gene lost 7 bases, with 15 bases spanning the gap. CDR1 is SGHTA and CDR2 is FQGNSA in the germline V gene. For the CDR3, the DNA is TGTGCCAGCAGCCTGGCCCCGGTTAAGAACATTCAGTACTTC. It encodes CASSLAPVKNIQYF. The full variable domain, with the rest looked up from reference TRBV7-2 and TRBJ2-4, is GAGVSQSPSNKVTEKGKDVELRCDPISGHTALYWYRQSLGQGLEFLIYFQGNSAPDKSGLPSDRFSAERTGGSVSTLTIQRTQQEDSAVYLCASSLAPVKNIQYFGAGTRLSVL.

Here the CDR3 reads CAWSRSGGTEAFF. CDR3 in DNA: TGTGCCTGGAGTAGGAGTGGCGGCACTGAAGCTTTCTTT. The rearrangement links TRBV30 to TRBJ1-1; the D is unclear. The germline V and J ends were trimmed by 2 bases and 4 bases, with 11 bases remaining between them. Germline V gives CDR1 GTSNPN, CDR2 SVGIG (reference sequence). CDR3 size: 13 residues.

The chain joins TRBV2 to TRBJ2-1; 9 positions agree with TRBD1. The germline V gene encodes CDR1 SNHLY and CDR2 FYNNEI. Germline trimming cut 5 bases from V and 8 bases from J; bases unmatched to any gene: 7. This CDR3 is 14 amino acids long. The CDR3 loop is CASSSGTGMHEQFF. The CDR3 DNA reads TGTGCCAGCAGTTCCGGGACAGGGATGCATGAGCAGTTCTTC.

V and J are TRBV4-3 and TRBJ2-7; unclear D gene. Trimming took 0 bases from V and 7 from J, leaving 10 bases between them. CDR3 size: 13 residues. The V gene's germline CDR1 is LGHNA and CDR2 YSLEER. CDR3 DNA: TGCGCCAGCAGCCAAGACCGACCCCGTGAGCAGTACTTC. Translation gives CASSQDRPREQYF.

V usage is TRBV6-5 and J usage is TRBJ2-7; the D is unclear. In germline, CDR1 is MNHEY, CDR2 SVGAGI. CDR3 length: 14 amino acids. V lost 2 bases and J 0 bases, leaving 8 bases between the germline ends. Here the CDR3 DNA reads TGTGCCAGCAGTTACCTGCAGGACTCCTACGAGCAGTACTTC. The encoded protein is CASSYLQDSYEQYF.

CDR3 region: CASSTGSYEQYF. The CDR3 DNA is TGTGCCAGCAGCACGGGATCCTACGAGCAGTACTTC. V is TRBV5-5 and J is TRBJ2-7; D is possibly TRBD2 (5 bases). The germline CDR1 and CDR2 sequences are SGHKS and YYEKEE (reference sequence). There are 12 residues in the CDR3. V lost 4 bases and J lost 1, with 6 bases in between.

This clone came up once. V gene TRBV30 combines with J gene TRBJ2-2; possibly TRBD1 or TRBD2 for D (6 bases each). Germline-derived CDR1 and CDR2 are GTSNPN and SVGIG (reference sequence). The CDR3 is 14 amino acids. The V end was cut by 4 bases, the J end by 3 bases, with 12 bases between. The CDR3, as DNA: TGTGCCTGGACCCGGGGGCCAGACACCGGGGAGCTGTTTTTT. It codes for CAWTRGPDTGELFF.

The V and J genes are TRBV18 and TRBJ1-1, with D perhaps TRBD1 (5 bases). Between the trimmed V and J ends, which lost 3 bases and 2 bases, there was a span of 7 bases. Germline-derived CDR1 and CDR2 are KGHSH and LQKENI. The CDR3 has 13 residues. The CDR3: CASSPTVNTEAFF. CDR3 nucleotide sequence: TGTGCCAGCTCACCGACAGTTAACACTGAAGCTTTCTTT.

The J gene is TRBJ2-7, the V gene TRBV4-3; D is possibly TRBD1 (7 bases). Germline loops: CDR1 LGHNA, CDR2 YSLEER. CDR3 length: 15 residues. The V end lost 0 bases, the J end lost 3 bases, and 12 bases lay between the germline ends. The CDR3 region is CASSQDPGGYYEQYF. In nucleotides, the CDR3 is TGCGCCAGCAGCCAAGACCCAGGGGGGTACTACGAGCAGTACTTC.

The chain is built from TRBV7-2 and TRBJ2-1; D could derive from TRBD1 or TRBD2 (6 bases each). With 4 bases removed from V and 7 bases from J, the gap between germline ends came to 23 bases. The CDR3 is 17 residues long. Germline CDR1 and CDR2: SGHTA and FQGNSA. CDR3 nucleotides: TGTGCCAGCAGCTCCCCTCTTATATTTGGGGGGCCGAATGAGCAGTTCTTC. Its translation: CASSSPLIFGGPNEQFF. The full variable domain, completed using reference TRBV7-2 and TRBJ2-1, is GAGVSQSPSNKVTEKGKDVELRCDPISGHTALYWYRQSLGQGLEFLIYFQGNSAPDKSGLPSDRFSAERTGGSVSTLTIQRTQQEDSAVYLCASSSPLIFGGPNEQFFGPGTRLTVL.

J is TRBJ1-1 and V is TRBV6-4; 8 bases are a match to TRBD1. The CDR3 sequence is 15 residues long. J lost 1 base, V lost 6 bases, and 7 bases had no gene match. CDR1 is MRHNA, CDR2 SNTAGT, per germline. The CDR3: CASRPLGTGNTEAFF. In DNA, the CDR3 is TGTGCCAGCAGACCTCTGGGGACAGGGAACACTGAAGCTTTCTTT.

The V gene is TRBV7-3, the J gene TRBJ2-3; D gene uncertain. Trimming shortened V by 4 bases and J by 5 bases, and 10 bases separated the two germline ends. CDR3 length: 13 residues. Per the germline V gene, CDR1 is SGHTA and CDR2 is FQGTGA. The CDR3 DNA sequence: TGTGCCAGCAGCTCCATTCGAGGAGATACGCAGTATTTT. As protein: CASSSIRGDTQYF.

The V call is TRBV27, the J call TRBJ2-1; no reliable D call. The germline V and J ends were trimmed by 2 bases and 0 bases, with 8 bases remaining between them. Germline CDR1 is MNHEY and CDR2 is SMNVEV (reference sequence). This CDR3 is 15 amino acids long. The CDR3: CASSLGLSSYNEQFF. As DNA, the CDR3 is TGTGCCAGCAGTTTAGGCCTTTCCTCCTACAATGAGCAGTTCTTC.

The chain joins TRBV7-9 to TRBJ2-7; D unresolved. Germline lookup yields CDR1 SEHNR and CDR2 FQNEAQ (reference sequence). Between the trimmed V and J ends, which lost 2 bases and 0 bases, there was a span of 8 bases. The CDR3 contains 14 residues. CDR3 protein: CASSLTVSSYEQYF. The CDR3 DNA reads as TGTGCCAGCAGCTTAACCGTTAGCTCCTACGAGCAGTACTTC.

The chain combines TRBV13 with TRBJ1-1; maybe TRBD1 (5 bases). The ends were cut back, 5 bases at V and 0 bases at J, with 10 bases in the middle. Per the germline V gene, CDR1 is PRHDT and CDR2 is FYEKMQ (reference sequence). The CDR3 loop spans 14 amino acids. The CDR3 bases are TGTGCCAGCAGCCCCGGGGGTATGAACACTGAAGCTTTCTTT. Translating gives CASSPGGMNTEAFF.

The rearrangement links TRBV15 to TRBJ2-1, with 13 nucleotides matching TRBD2. From germline, CDR1 is LNHNV and CDR2 YYDKDF (reference sequence). The V gene end was trimmed by 5 bases and the J gene end by 6 bases; junction bases not matched to a gene: 7. The CDR3 sequence is 16 residues long. The CDR3 DNA sequence: TGTGCCACCAGCGTACCGGGACTAGCGGGGTTCAATGAGCAGTTCTTC. Translated: CATSVPGLAGFNEQFF.

The gene calls are TRBV5-4 and TRBJ2-3; 8 bases are shared with TRBD2. The CDR3 runs to 15 residues. J was trimmed by 0 bases and V by 4 bases; bases with no gene match: 4. Germline CDR1 reads SGHNT; CDR2 reads YYREEE (reference sequence). The CDR3 DNA reads TGTGCCAGCAGCCGGGAGGGTAGCAGCACAGATACGCAGTATTTT. It is translated as CASSREGSSTDTQYF.

The chain links TRBV7-8 to TRBJ2-3, with D perhaps assigned TRBD1 or TRBD2 (5 bases each). Trimming took off 1 base at V and 2 bases at J, with 7 bases between the two ends. This CDR3 has 14 amino acids. The germline gives CDR1 SGHVS, CDR2 FQNEAQ. The CDR3 coding sequence is TGTGCCAGCAGCTTAGGGGGGACCACAGATACGCAGTATTTT. It is translated as CASSLGGTTDTQYF.